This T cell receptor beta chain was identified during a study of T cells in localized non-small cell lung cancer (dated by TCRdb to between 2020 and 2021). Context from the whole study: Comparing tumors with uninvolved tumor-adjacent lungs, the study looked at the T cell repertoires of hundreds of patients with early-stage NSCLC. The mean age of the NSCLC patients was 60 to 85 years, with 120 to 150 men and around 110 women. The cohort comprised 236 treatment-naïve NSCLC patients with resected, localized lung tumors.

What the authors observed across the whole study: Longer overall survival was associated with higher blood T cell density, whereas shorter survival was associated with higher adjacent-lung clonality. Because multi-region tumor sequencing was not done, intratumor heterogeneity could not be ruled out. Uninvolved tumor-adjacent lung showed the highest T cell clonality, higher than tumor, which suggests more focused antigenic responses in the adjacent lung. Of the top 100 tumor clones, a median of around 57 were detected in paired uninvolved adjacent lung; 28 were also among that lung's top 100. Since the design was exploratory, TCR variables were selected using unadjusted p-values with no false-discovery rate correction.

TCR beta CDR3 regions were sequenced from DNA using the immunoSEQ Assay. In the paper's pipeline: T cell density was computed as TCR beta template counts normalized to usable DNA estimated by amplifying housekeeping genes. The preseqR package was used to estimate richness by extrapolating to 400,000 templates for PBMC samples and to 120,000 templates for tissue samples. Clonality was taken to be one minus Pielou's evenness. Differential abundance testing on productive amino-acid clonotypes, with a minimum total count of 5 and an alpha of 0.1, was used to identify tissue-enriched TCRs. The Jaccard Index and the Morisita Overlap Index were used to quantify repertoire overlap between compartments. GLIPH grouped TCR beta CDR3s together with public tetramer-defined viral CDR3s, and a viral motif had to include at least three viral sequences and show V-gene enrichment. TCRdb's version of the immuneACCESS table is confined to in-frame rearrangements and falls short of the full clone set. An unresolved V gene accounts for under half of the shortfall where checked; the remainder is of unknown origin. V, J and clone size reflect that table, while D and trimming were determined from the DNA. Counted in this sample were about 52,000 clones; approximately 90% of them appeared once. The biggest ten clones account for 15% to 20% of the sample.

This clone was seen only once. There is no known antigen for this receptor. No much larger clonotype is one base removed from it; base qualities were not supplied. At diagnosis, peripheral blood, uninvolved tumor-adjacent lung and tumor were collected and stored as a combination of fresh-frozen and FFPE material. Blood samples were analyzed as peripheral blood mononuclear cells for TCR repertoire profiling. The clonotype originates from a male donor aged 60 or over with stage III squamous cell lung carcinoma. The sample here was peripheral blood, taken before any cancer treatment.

The nucleotide sequence reads as follows: TGTGCCAGCAGCCCTTACGGACAGGGCGGGGCAGATACGCAGTATTTT. This gives the protein CASSPYGQGGADTQYF. Recombination connected TRBV7-3 to TRBJ2-3; 8 junctional bases match TRBD1. The CDR3 runs 16 residues from the cysteine to the phenylalanine. Only CDR3 DNA is held: 48 bases, read in frame from base 1. Clipping removes 5 bases from V and 4 bases from J, with 11 as the unmatched junction base count. CDR1 and CDR2 are drawn from the germline V gene: SGHTA, FQGTGA.